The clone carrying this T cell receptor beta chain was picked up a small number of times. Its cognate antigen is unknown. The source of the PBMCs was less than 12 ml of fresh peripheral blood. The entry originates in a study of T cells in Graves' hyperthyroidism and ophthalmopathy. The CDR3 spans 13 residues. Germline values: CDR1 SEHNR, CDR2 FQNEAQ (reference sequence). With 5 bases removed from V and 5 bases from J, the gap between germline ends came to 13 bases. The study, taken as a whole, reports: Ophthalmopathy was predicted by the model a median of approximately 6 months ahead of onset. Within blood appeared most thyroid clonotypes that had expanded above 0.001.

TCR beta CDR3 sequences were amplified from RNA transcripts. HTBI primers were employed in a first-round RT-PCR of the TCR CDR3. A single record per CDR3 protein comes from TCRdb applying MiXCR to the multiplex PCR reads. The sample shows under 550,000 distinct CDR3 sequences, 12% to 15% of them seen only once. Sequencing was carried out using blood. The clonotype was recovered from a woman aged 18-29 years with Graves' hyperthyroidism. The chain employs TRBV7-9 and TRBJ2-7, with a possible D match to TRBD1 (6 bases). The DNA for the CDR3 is TGTGCCAGCAGCAAAACAGGGAGTAACGAGCAGTACTTC. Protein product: CASSKTGSNEQYF.